Below, one T cell receptor (beta chain) is given with its context. The antigen is undetermined. These data belong to a study of T cell repertoires in ileal Crohn's disease. Study-level background: All patients had surgery for stricturing (about 61%) or penetrating (39%) disease.

Findings and limits, study-wide: Clonality above 26.8% at surgery always came with endoscopic recurrence.

Documented time point: neoterminal ileum biopsy at postoperative endoscopy, about 6 months after surgery. CDR3 length: 15 amino acids. CDR1 and CDR2 (germline): LNHDA, SQIVND (reference sequence). V was clipped by 4 bases and J by 5 bases; unmatched bases: 6. Repertoires were generated with immunoSEQ multiplex PCR, while TCRdb's copy carries only in-frame clones and drops some. The data hold approximately 5,400 clones, with under 75% observed a single time. This rearrangement joins TRBV19 to TRBJ2-1; 9 bases are a match to TRBD2. The sequenced material came from ileal tissue. The receptor was derived from an adult with Crohn's disease. The CDR3 region has the DNA TGTGCCAGTAGTAAGAGCGGGGGGTTTGACAATGAGCAGTTCTTC. Translating it yields CASSKSGGFDNEQFF.